A selection of T cell receptor beta chains follows, all from one sample in a study of blood T cell repertoires in COVID-19. Sequenced by immunoSEQ multiplex PCR; TCRdb stores in-frame clones only, minus some. Of a few hundred thousand clones detected, 87% appear once; the ten largest clones hold around 2.2%. Source material: peripheral blood. These receptor sequences come from a woman aged 50 to 65 who had recovered from COVID-19. Both conserved end residues are part of each CDR3. The D gene is left open where the match is weak. Some rows have no size entry. The others give once, few or many, or a class for an expanded clone.

j_call clone_size d_call v_call cdr3_nt cdr3_aa
TRBJ2-7 . TRBD2 TRBV4-2 TGTGCCAGCAGCCCACTATTAGCGGGGGGATACGAGCAGTACTTC CASSPLLAGGYEQYF
TRBJ2-2 . . TRBV19 TGTGCCAGTAGTATTGGGGCAGGGGAGTGGGTCGGGGAGCTGTTTTTT CASSIGAGEWVGELFF
TRBJ1-2 . . TRBV6-4 TGTGCCAGCAGTGACTTGTCCGGGACACTTACTAACTATGGCTACACCTTC CASSDLSGTLTNYGYTF
TRBJ1-1 . TRBD1 TRBV11-2 TGTGCCAGCAGTAGACAGGGGGCTGGGGCCATGAACACTGAAGCTTTCTTT CASSRQGAGAMNTEAFF
TRBJ1-4 . . TRBV19 TGTGCCAGTAGTATCTGGCCTGGTGAAAAACTGTTTTTT CASSIWPGEKLFF
TRBJ2-7 once TRBD1 TRBV27 TGTGCCAGCAGTTATGGGACAGGTAGTAACTACGAGCAGTACTTC CASSYGTGSNYEQYF
TRBJ1-1 . . TRBV6-4 TGTGCCAGCAGTGACACCCCATTCACTACCGGAGGGGTCACTGAAGCTTTCTTT CASSDTPFTTGGVTEAFF
TRBJ2-3 . . TRBV5-1 TGCGCCAGCAGCTTGATCGGGGTGACAGATACGCAGTATTTT CASSLIGVTDTQYF
TRBJ1-2 . TRBD1 TRBV7-2 TGTGCCAGCAGCTTAGCGAAATGGACAGGAGGCTACACCTTC CASSLAKWTGGYTF
TRBJ1-5 . TRBD1 TRBV6-5 TGTGCCAGCAGAGGGACAGGAAGGGCTCAGCCCCAGCATTTT CASRGTGRAQPQHF